What follows describes a single T cell receptor (beta chain). The source of the sample is a study of control samples from healthy donors and cancer patients. This CDR3 contains 14 residues. V gave up 5 bases and J gave up 4 bases; unmatched junction bases: 4. CDR1 and CDR2 from the germline V gene are LGHDT and YNNKEL (reference sequence). Some clones are missing from TCRdb's copy, which holds only in-frame ones; the method was immunoSEQ multiplex PCR. The sample has over 100,000 clones; over 80% are singletons. The rearrangement joins TRBV3-1 (or the pseudogene TRBV3-2) to TRBJ2-7; 11 bases are a match to TRBD2. This sequence was found in a woman between 45 and 65 years old in good health. The sequencing input was blood. This CDR3 reads CASSIAGGPYEQYF. In DNA, the CDR3 is TGTGCCAGCAGCATAGCGGGGGGGCCTTACGAGCAGTACTTC.